This TCR beta chain was documented in a study of cytomegalovirus exposure and HLA in healthy donors. Points from the study as a whole: A later analysis found common viral pathogens apparently linked to several of the most significant clusters. One variant, a missense change in DCLRE1C, was linked in a later analysis to TCR beta V- and J-gene trimming.

PCR involved 60 Vbeta and 13 Jbeta primers. Authors' data handling: Later, an analysis found 80 million or so unique TCR beta chains, and about 9.9 million of these were shared. Assay used: immunoSEQ multiplex PCR; TCRdb lists only in-frame clones, some missing. V and J calls and clone size come straight from that table; D and trimming were deduced from the DNA. The sample has roughly 88,000 clones; 60% to 85% are singletons. Unmatched junction bases numbered 6, after V lost 3 bases and J lost 6 bases. The CDR3 has 15 residues. CDR1 and CDR2 from the germline V gene are SGDLS and YYNGEE. Comments on this clone: Its antigen is as yet unknown.

This receptor was taken from a man under 40 in good health and CMV-seropositive. The chain recombines TRBV9 with TRBJ2-2; 9 nucleotides align to TRBD1. Sequencing input: PBMCs. The DNA of the CDR3 is TGTGCCAGCAGCGGGGACAGGGAGAAAGCCGGGGAGCTGTTTTTT. Encoded protein: CASSGDREKAGELFF.